This TCR beta chain was sequenced for a study of post-analysis software for immune sequencing data. General observations from the study: Controls significantly exceeded multiple sclerosis patients in normalized Chao1 diversity. With F measure, samples from one preparation batch clustered together strongly. In patients, TRBV5-6, TRBV5-1 and TRBV20-1 belonged to about five TRBV segments found more frequently than in controls.

CDR3 size: 14 residues. V was pared by 0 bases and J by 8 bases, with 10 bases between. The germline gives CDR1 ENHRY, CDR2 SYGVKD. Prepared TCR beta cDNA libraries contained unique molecular identifiers. TCRdb used MiXCR to reprocess the PCR reads, holding one entry per CDR3 protein. The repertoire holds roughly 410,000 distinct CDR3 sequences, with roughly 30% as singletons. In regard to this clonotype: Its antigen is unknown.

The rearrangement links TRBV10-3 to TRBJ1-4; D might be TRBD1 (5 bases). What was sequenced was blood. The TCR originated in a girl between 10 and 17 years old with multiple sclerosis. CDR3: CAISESGGIEKLFF. Here the CDR3 DNA reads TGTGCCATCAGTGAGTCTGGGGGGATCGAAAAACTGTTTTTT.